This passage covers 31 T cell receptor beta chains from one sample sequenced in a study of tumor-infiltrating lymphocytes in primary liver carcinoma. Blood RNA came from unsorted whole blood; germline DNA was also extracted. With a constant-region primer, TCR beta cDNA was made from around 530 ng of total RNA. Three-round nested multiplex PCR performed with slightly modified ARM-PCR produced the TCR beta libraries. Forward primers for TRBV1-TRBV30 and a C-beta reverse primer served the first two PCR rounds, at 10 cycles each. Each CDR3 protein is one row after TCRdb ran MiXCR on the multiplex PCR reads. The sample includes about 210,000 distinct CDR3 sequences, 65% of them seen just once. Sample: peripheral blood. Receptors originate from a woman in her sixties or seventies with primary liver carcinoma and hepatitis B virus infection.

This clonotype has only one observation. A much larger clone lies a single base off, so this may be a read error. This chain connects TRBV6-2 or TRBV6-3 to TRBJ2-7; 9 bases align to TRBD2. The CDR3 runs 15 residues. Unmatched junction bases numbered 8, after V lost 7 bases and J lost 1 base. Germline V gene lookup returns CDR1 MNHEY and CDR2 SVGEGT. This CDR3 reads CASTSRTSDSYEQYF. Here the CDR3 DNA reads TGTGCCAGCACCTCCCGGACTAGCGATTCCTACGAGCAGTACTTC.

Notes on this clonotype: As the CDR3 is not closed by the conserved phenylalanine or tryptophan, this likely results from a read error. The genes are TRBV12-3 or TRBV12-4 and TRBJ2-5, with D possibly being TRBD1 (5 bases). The CDR3 is made up of 14 amino acids. CDR3 nucleotides: TGTGCTAGCAGTTGGCCAGGGATACGGGAGACCCAGTACATC. It is translated as CASSWPGIRETQYI.

J is TRBJ1-6 and V is TRBV28; D perhaps matches TRBD1 (6 bases). The CDR3 length is 16 residues. The V gene's germline CDR1 is MDHEN and CDR2 SYDVKM. V was clipped by 2 bases and J by 0 bases, with 8 bases between them. CDR3 sequence: CASSLQGSSYNSPLHF. The DNA for the CDR3 is TGTGCCAGCAGTTTACAGGGGAGCTCCTATAATTCACCCCTCCACTTT.

To note about this clonotype: The junction shows a germline mismatch at one end, possibly a read error. The V and J genes are TRBV6-1 and TRBJ1-6; D gene unclear. The CDR3 spans 12 residues. Germline CDR1 is MNHNS and CDR2 is SASEGT. CDR3 loop: CAGSTGYSPLHF. The CDR3 coding sequence is TGTGCCGGCAGTACGGGATATTCACCCCTCCACTTT.

In regard to this clonotype: Given a much more abundant clone one base away, this may be a read error. The chain has TRBV5-1 and TRBJ1-5; maybe TRBD1 (5 bases). Germline-derived CDR1 and CDR2 are SGHRS and YFSETQ. The CDR3 loop spans 15 amino acids. The CDR3 DNA reads TGCGCCAGCAGCTCCGGGGGTCTTAGCAATCAGCCCGAGCATTTT. Protein product: CASSSGGLSNQPEHF.

In regard to this clonotype: This may arise from a read error, as a much more abundant clone is one base away. The chain employs TRBV6-5 and TRBJ1-2; possibly TRBD1 for D (6 bases). This CDR3 contains 13 residues. CDR1 is MNHEY and CDR2 is SVGAGI in the germline V gene. CDR3 amino acids: CVSSSDSSSGYTF. The CDR3 nucleotides read TGTGTCAGCAGTTCGGACAGCAGCTCCGGCTACACCTTC.

Comment on this clonotype: A much larger clone is a single base away; this may be a read error. It is likely a read error, because the conserved phenylalanine at the end of the CDR3 is missing. The chain joins TRBV6-6 to TRBJ1-5, with 8 bases that match TRBD1. This CDR3 region has 13 residues. Per germline, CDR1 MNHNY and CDR2 SVGAGI (reference sequence). J was trimmed by 6 bases and V by 6 bases; bases with no gene match: 4. CDR3 protein: CASRDREGQPQHY. The CDR3, as DNA: TGTGCCAGCAGGGACAGGGAGGGTCAGCCCCAGCATTAT.

With respect to this clonotype: Being one base from a much bigger clone, this may be a read error. This CDR3 reads CASSPGGRSVNEQYF. CDR3 in DNA: TGTGCCAGCAGCCCAGGAGGAAGGTCTGTAAACGAGCAGTACTTC. V usage is TRBV4-2 and J usage is TRBJ2-7, with D perhaps matching TRBD2 (5 bases). The CDR3 is 15 residues long. Germline loops: CDR1 LGHNA, CDR2 YNFKEQ. V lost 4 bases to trimming and J lost 5 bases, with 18 bases between them.

This clonotype has a single count. V usage is TRBV11-2 and J usage is TRBJ1-5; no clear D. CDR3 length: 14 residues. With 5 bases removed from V and 9 bases from J, the gap between germline ends came to 17 bases. Germline V gene lookup returns CDR1 SGHAT and CDR2 FQNNGV. For the CDR3, the DNA is TGTGCCAGCAGCCATTCCGTTTTGGATCGGCCCCAGCATTTT. Translated, it gives CASSHSVLDRPQHF.

This clonotype was counted ten times or more. This sequence joins TRBV6-1 and TRBJ2-5, with 8 positions matching TRBD1. CDR3 length: 13 amino acids. Germline lookup yields CDR1 MNHNS and CDR2 SASEGT. V trimming: 7 bases; J trimming: 8 bases; junction bases outside the gene matches: 9. CDR3 sequence reads: CASTTGGVGTQYF. The CDR3 DNA reads TGTGCCAGCACCACAGGGGGTGTCGGCACCCAGTACTTC.

The rearrangement joins TRBV5-5 to TRBJ2-3; 9 bases map to TRBD2. This CDR3 has 17 amino acids. V lost 4 bases, J lost 0 bases, and 9 bases stayed unmatched. Germline loops: CDR1 SGHKS, CDR2 YYEKEE (reference sequence). For the CDR3, the DNA is TGTGCCAGCAGCCCCGCCTGGACTAGCGCCAGCACAGATACGCAGTATTTT. Translated, it gives CASSPAWTSASTDTQYF.

On this clonotype itself: It may be a read error: a sequence one base away is much more abundant. The V call is TRBV6-1, the J call TRBJ2-2, with 8 bases that match TRBD1. Germline V gives CDR1 MNHNS, CDR2 SASEGT. The CDR3 consists of 15 residues. DNA of the CDR3: TGTGCCAGCAGCTCACAGGGGGTGGCCACCAGGGAGCTGTTTTTT. Encoded protein: CASSSQGVATRELFF.

The chain employs TRBV20-1 and TRBJ2-7; D unclear. The length of the CDR3 is 14 residues. Per germline, CDR1 DFQATT and CDR2 SNEGSKA (reference sequence). Trimming pared 4 bases from V and 3 bases from J, leaving 16 bases between. CDR3 protein: CSATNVLFSYEQYF. CDR3 bases: TGCAGTGCTACCAACGTCCTATTCAGCTACGAGCAGTACTTC.

Comment on this clonotype: At one end, the junction sequence differs from germline, possibly due to a read error. The CDR3 region has the DNA TGTGTCAGCAGTGCCGGGACAGGGAGTCCCTACGACCAGTACTTC. It is translated as CVSSAGTGSPYDQYF. J is TRBJ2-7 and V is TRBV12-3 or TRBV12-4; TRBD1 matches 9 bases. The CDR3 runs 15 residues.

The rearrangement joins TRBV11-2 to TRBJ2-5; 12 bases match TRBD2. This CDR3 spans 16 amino acids. Trimming at V came to 5 bases and at J to 4 bases, leaving 8 bases not matched to a gene. CDR1 is SGHAT and CDR2 is FQNNGV in the germline V gene. The CDR3 loop reads CASSPRTSGASETQYF. CDR3 coding DNA: TGTGCCAGCAGCCCCCGGACTAGCGGGGCCTCAGAGACCCAGTACTTC.

The count of this clonotype is one. This chain links TRBV4-1 with TRBJ2-7; D not certain. The CDR3 is 15 amino acids. Trimming pared 1 base from V and 2 bases from J, leaving 12 bases between. Germline CDR1 and CDR2: MGHRA and YSYEKL. The CDR3 DNA sequence: TGCGCCAGCAGCCAAGGGCCTGGAAGAGCCTACGAGCAGTACTTC. This encodes CASSQGPGRAYEQYF.

This clonotype was picked up many times. V gene TRBV12-3 or TRBV12-4 combines with J gene TRBJ2-5; 14 bases align to TRBD2. CDR3 length: 18 amino acids. V gave up 6 bases and J gave up 3 bases; unmatched junction bases: 12. The DNA for the CDR3 is TGTGCCAGCAGCCCCGGGACTAGCGGGAGAATTGGGGAAGAGACCCAGTACTTC. Translating gives CASSPGTSGRIGEETQYF.

Concerning this clonotype: Since a much larger clone is just one base distant, this may be a read error. It is likely a read error, because the conserved phenylalanine at the end of the CDR3 is missing. The chain employs TRBV10-1 and TRBJ2-3, with TRBD2 matching over 7 bases. The J segment lost 6 bases and the V segment lost 3 bases, leaving 12 bases of the junction unmatched. Germline CDR1 is WNHNN and CDR2 is SYGVQD (reference sequence). CDR3 length equals 16 residues. CDR3 residues: CASSDPGLGGLDTQYL. Here the CDR3 DNA reads TGCGCCAGCAGTGACCCGGGACTGGGAGGGTTGGATACGCAGTATCTT.

This clonotype appeared once. The chain carries TRBV11-2 and TRBJ2-5, with D uncertain. Germline V CDR1 and CDR2: SGHAT, FQNNGV. The CDR3 totals 14 residues. Trimming shortened V by 7 bases and J by 2 bases, and 14 bases separated the two germline ends. The CDR3 is CASNDSLLQETQYF. The CDR3 DNA follows: TGTGCCAGCAACGATAGTTTACTACAAGAGACCCAGTACTTC.

About this clonotype: Germline is not matched at one junction end, which may reflect a read error. The chain combines TRBV6-5 with TRBJ1-3; 8 bases are a match to TRBD1. CDR3 length: 14 amino acids. From germline, CDR1 is MNHEY and CDR2 SVGAGI. The CDR3 spells CTSSYGQGANTIYF. In nucleotides, the CDR3 is TGCACCAGCAGCTACGGACAGGGAGCAAACACCATATATTTT.

This clonotype was counted only a few times. The CDR3 coding sequence is TGTGCCAGCAGTCGATTGGACAGAAACACCGGGGAGCTGTTTTTT. Protein sequence: CASSRLDRNTGELFF. The V call is TRBV28, the J call TRBJ2-2; maybe TRBD1 (6 bases). With 5 bases removed from V and 2 bases from J, the gap between germline ends came to 12 bases. CDR3 length: 15 amino acids. Germline V lookup: CDR1 MDHEN, CDR2 SYDVKM. Combining the CDR3 with reference TRBV28 and TRBJ2-2 gives the whole variable domain DVKVTQSSRYLVKRTGEKVFLECVQDMDHENMFWYRQDPGLGLRLIYFSYDVKMKEKGDIPEGYSVSREKKERFSLILESASTNQTSMYLCASSRLDRNTGELFFGEGSRLTVL.

The chain has TRBV6-1 and TRBJ2-7; weak D call: TRBD2 (5 bases). Germline V gives CDR1 MNHNS, CDR2 SASEGT. The CDR3 extends over 15 amino acids. The ends were cut back, 10 bases at V and 0 bases at J, with 19 bases in the middle. CDR3 nucleotides: TGTGCCAACACTAGAGAGAGAGTTTACTCCTACGAGCAGTACTTC. Protein product: CANTRERVYSYEQYF.

Points on this clonotype: A much larger clone lies one base from this, so it may be a read error. No conserved phenylalanine or tryptophan is present at the end of the CDR3, so a read error is the likely explanation. V usage is TRBV7-9 and J usage is TRBJ2-3; tentative D call: TRBD2 (6 bases). Germline V CDR1 and CDR2: SEHNR, FQNEAQ (reference sequence). The CDR3 consists of 12 residues. V dropped 8 bases and J dropped 2 bases, with 8 bases sitting between them. Here the CDR3 DNA reads TGTGCCAGCGGGGACTTCACAGATACGCAGTATTCT. It yields the protein CASGDFTDTQYS.

Regarding this clonotype: One end of the junction is discordant with germline, which a read error may explain. The V and J genes are TRBV28 and TRBJ1-2, with D unclear. The CDR3 totals 12 residues. Germline CDR1 reads MDHEN; CDR2 reads SYDVKM. The CDR3 DNA follows: TGTGCCAGCAGTCCCGACACGGCTGGCTATACCTTC. Its translation is CASSPDTAGYTF.

For this clonotype: Since a much larger clone is just one base distant, this may be a read error. V and J are TRBV30 and TRBJ1-6; possibly TRBD1 for D (5 bases). CDR3 length: 12 amino acids. The germline V gene has CDR1 GTSNPN and CDR2 SVGIG (reference sequence). The CDR3 region has the DNA TGTGTCTGGAGCTCTGACAGAGCTCCTACCCACTTT. Amino acid sequence: CVWSSDRAPTHF. The variable domain in full, with the rest retrieved from reference TRBV30 and TRBJ1-6, is SQTIHQWPATLVQPVGSPLSLECTVEGTSNPNLYWYRQAAGRGLQLLFYSVGIGQISSEVPQNLSASRPQDRQFILSSKKLLLSDSGFYLCVWSSDRAPTHFGNGTRLTVT.

This clonotype was picked up many times. In DNA form, the CDR3 reads TGTGCCAGCAGGCAGGACCTCATGGCCTATGGCTACACCTTC. It translates to CASRQDLMAYGYTF. The V call is TRBV6-2 or TRBV6-3, the J call TRBJ1-2; D unclear. Per germline, CDR1 MNHEY and CDR2 SVGEGT. CDR3 size: 14 residues. The V gene lost 6 bases and the J gene lost 4 bases, with 15 bases spanning the gap.

Comments on this clonotype: One end of the junction varies from germline; a read error may be responsible. V usage is TRBV12-3 or TRBV12-4 and J usage is TRBJ1-2; D gene unclear. This CDR3 spans 13 amino acids. Here the CDR3 reads CASRDELNYGYTF. The DNA for the CDR3 is TGTGCCAGCAGGGACGAGCTTAACTATGGCTACACTTTC.

As regards this clonotype: Compared with germline, one end of the junction differs, possibly owing to a read error. V is TRBV11-2 and J is TRBJ2-7; D might be TRBD1 or TRBD2, each matching 5 bases. Germline CDR1 is SGHAT and CDR2 is FQNNGV. The CDR3 runs to 13 residues. CDR3 residues: CANSLVGGYEQYF. For the CDR3, the DNA is TGTGCCAACAGCTTAGTTGGGGGCTACGAGCAGTACTTC.

The chain recombines TRBV7-9 with TRBJ1-1, with D possibly TRBD1 on 5 matching bases. Germline assignment: CDR1 SEHNR and CDR2 FQNEAQ (reference sequence). V lost 4 bases and J lost 1, with 13 bases in between. The CDR3 contains 15 residues. The CDR3 reads CASSSPDTPNTEAFF. DNA for the CDR3: TGTGCCAGCAGCTCCCCGGACACCCCGAACACTGAAGCTTTCTTT.

Comments on this clonotype: The junction departs from germline at one end; a sequencing error may be responsible. The CDR3 sequence: CASSFAGNTVAFF. The CDR3, as DNA: TGTGCCAGCAGCTTCGCAGGGAACACTGTAGCTTTCTTT. The V gene is TRBV7-9, the J gene TRBJ1-1; a weak D match, TRBD1 (5 bases). This CDR3 comprises 13 residues. CDR1 and CDR2 from the germline V gene are SEHNR and FQNEAQ (reference sequence). Full variable domain (missing parts from reference TRBV7-9 and TRBJ1-1): DTGVSQNPRHKITKRGQNVTFRCDPISEHNRLYWYRQTLGQGPEFLTYFQNEAQLEKSRLLSDRFSAERPKGSFSTLEIQRTEQGDSAMYLCASSFAGNTVAFFGQGTRLTVV.

This clonotype was seen many times. The chain recombines TRBV12-3 or TRBV12-4 with TRBJ2-1; no firm D call. This CDR3 comprises 12 residues. The ends were cut back, 3 bases at V and 11 bases at J, with 11 bases in the middle. Here the CDR3 DNA reads TGTGCCAGCAGTTTCCGAGGCCAGAAGCAGTTCTTC. Translating it yields CASSFRGQKQFF.